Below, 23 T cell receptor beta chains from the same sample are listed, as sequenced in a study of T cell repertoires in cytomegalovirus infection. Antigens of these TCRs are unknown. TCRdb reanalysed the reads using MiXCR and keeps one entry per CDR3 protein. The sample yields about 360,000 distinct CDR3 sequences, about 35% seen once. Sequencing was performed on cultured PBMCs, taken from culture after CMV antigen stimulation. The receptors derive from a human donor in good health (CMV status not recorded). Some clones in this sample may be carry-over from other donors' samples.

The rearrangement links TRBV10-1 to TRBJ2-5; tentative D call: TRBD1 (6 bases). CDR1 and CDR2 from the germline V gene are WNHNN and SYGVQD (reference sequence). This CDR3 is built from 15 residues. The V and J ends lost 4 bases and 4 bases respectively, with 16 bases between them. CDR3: CASSAGTGRGETQYF. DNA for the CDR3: TGCGCCAGCAGTGCTGGAACAGGGCGAGGAGAGACCCAGTACTTC.

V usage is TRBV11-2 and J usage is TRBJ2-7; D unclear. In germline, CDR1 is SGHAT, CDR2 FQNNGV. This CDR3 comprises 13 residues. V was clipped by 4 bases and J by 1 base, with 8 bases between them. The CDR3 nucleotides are TGTGCCAGCAGCTCCTTAAAATCCTACGAGCAGTACGTC. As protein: CASSSLKSYEQYV.

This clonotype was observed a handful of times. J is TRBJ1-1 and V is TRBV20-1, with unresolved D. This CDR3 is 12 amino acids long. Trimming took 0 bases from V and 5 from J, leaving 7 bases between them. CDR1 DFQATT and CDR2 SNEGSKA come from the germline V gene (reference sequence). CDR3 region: CSARDPVTEAFF. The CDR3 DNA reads TGCAGTGCTAGAGATCCGGTAACTGAAGCTTTCTTT.

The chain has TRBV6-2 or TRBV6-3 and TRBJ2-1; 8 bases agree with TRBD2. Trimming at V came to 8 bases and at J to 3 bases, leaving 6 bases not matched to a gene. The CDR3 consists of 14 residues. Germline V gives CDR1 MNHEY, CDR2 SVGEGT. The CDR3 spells CASRDSGNYNEQFF. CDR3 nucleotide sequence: TGTGCCAGCCGAGATAGCGGGAACTACAATGAGCAGTTCTTC.

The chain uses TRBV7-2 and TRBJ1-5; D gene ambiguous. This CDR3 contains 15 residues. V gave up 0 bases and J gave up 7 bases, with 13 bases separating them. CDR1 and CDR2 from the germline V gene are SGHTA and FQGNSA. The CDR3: CASSLASGGRQPQHF. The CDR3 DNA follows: TGTGCCAGCAGCTTAGCGTCGGGCGGTAGGCAGCCCCAGCATTTT.

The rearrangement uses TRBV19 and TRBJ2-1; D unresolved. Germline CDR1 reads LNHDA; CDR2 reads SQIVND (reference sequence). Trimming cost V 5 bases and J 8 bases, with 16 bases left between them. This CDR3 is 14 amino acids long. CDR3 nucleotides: TGTGCCAGTAGTTCACCGGACCTGGCCCATGAGCAGTTCTTC. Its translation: CASSSPDLAHEQFF.

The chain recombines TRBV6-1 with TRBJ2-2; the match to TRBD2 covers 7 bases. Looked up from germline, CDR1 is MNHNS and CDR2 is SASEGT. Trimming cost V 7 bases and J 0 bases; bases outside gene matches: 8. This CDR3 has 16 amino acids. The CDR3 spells CASTPSAGANTGELFF. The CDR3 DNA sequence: TGTGCCAGCACCCCATCTGCGGGGGCGAACACCGGGGAGCTGTTTTTT.

The CDR3 loop is CASSLSGVGNSPLHF. The DNA of the CDR3 is TGTGCCAGCAGTTTGTCAGGGGTAGGGAATTCACCCCTCCACTTT. This chain connects TRBV12-3 or TRBV12-4 to TRBJ1-6, with D perhaps matching TRBD1 (6 bases). Trimming left V 3 bases short and J 7 bases short, with 13 bases between. The CDR3 length is 15 residues.

CDR3 DNA: TGTGCCAGCAGCGGGGGAGGGACTAGCGGGACCTTTGGGGAGACCCAGTACTTC. Amino acids: CASSGGGTSGTFGETQYF. The chain carries TRBV7-3 and TRBJ2-5; TRBD2 matches 13 bases. CDR3 length: 18 residues. V shed 5 bases, J shed 5 bases, and the junction held 14 bases outside the gene matches. Germline CDR1 and CDR2: SGHTA and FQGTGA.

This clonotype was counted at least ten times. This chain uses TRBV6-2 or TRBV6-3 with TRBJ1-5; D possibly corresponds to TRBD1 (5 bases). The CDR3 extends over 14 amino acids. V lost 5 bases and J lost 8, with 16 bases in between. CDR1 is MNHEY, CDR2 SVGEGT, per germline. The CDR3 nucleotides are TGTGCCAGCAGTGCCGCGGGACTCAAAGAGCCCCAGCATTTT. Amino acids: CASSAAGLKEPQHF.

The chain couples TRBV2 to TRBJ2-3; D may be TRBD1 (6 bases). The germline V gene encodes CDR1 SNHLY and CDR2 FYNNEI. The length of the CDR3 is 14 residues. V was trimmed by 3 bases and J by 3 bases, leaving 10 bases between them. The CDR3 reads CASSEVGQTDTQYF. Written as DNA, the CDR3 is TGTGCCAGCAGTGAGGTAGGACAGACAGATACGCAGTATTTT.

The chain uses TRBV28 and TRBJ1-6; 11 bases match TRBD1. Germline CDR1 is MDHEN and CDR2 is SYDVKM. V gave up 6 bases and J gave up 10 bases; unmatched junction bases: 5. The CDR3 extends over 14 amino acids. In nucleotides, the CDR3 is TGTGCCAGCAGGGGACAGGGGGGCCCATCACCCCTCCACTTT. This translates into CASRGQGGPSPLHF.

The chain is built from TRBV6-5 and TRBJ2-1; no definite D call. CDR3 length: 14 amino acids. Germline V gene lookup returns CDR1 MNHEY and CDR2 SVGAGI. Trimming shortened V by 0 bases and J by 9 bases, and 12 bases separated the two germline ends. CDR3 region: CASSYSTMLGEQFF. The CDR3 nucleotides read TGTGCCAGCAGTTACTCGACGATGCTGGGTGAGCAGTTCTTC.

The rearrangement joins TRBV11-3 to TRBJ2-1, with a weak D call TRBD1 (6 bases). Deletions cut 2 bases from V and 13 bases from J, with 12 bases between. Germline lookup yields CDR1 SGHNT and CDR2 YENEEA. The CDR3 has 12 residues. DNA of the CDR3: TGTGCCAGCAGCTTATCTCAGGGGTTTCAGTTCTTC. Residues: CASSLSQGFQFF.

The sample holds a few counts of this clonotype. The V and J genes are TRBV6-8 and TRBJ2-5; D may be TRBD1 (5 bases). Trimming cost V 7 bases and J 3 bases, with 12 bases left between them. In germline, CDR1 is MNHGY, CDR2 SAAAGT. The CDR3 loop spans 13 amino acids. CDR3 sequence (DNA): TGTGCCAGCAATCCAGGGATAGAAGAGACCCAGTACTTC. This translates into CASNPGIEETQYF.

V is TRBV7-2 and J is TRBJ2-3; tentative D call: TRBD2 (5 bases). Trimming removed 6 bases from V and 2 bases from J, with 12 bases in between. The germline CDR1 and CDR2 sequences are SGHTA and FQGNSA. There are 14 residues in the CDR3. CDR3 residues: CASRAGLATDTQYF. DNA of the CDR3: TGTGCCAGCAGAGCCGGGCTAGCCACAGATACGCAGTATTTT.

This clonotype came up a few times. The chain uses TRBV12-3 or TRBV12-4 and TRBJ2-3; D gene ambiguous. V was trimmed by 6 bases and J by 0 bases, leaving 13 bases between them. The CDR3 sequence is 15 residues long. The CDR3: CASSRQPLSTDTQYF. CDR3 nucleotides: TGTGCCAGCAGCCGACAACCCCTCAGCACAGATACGCAGTATTTT.

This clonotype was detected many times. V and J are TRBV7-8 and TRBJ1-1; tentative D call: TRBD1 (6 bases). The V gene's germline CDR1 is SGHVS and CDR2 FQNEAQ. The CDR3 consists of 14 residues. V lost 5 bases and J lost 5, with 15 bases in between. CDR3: CASSTQGVNTEAFF. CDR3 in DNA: TGTGCCAGCAGCACACAGGGAGTTAATACTGAAGCTTTCTTT. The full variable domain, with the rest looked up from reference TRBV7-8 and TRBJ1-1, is GAGVSQSPRYKVAKRGQDVALRCDPISGHVSLFWYQQALGQGPEFLTYFQNEAQLDKSGLPSDRFFAERPEGSVSTLKIQRTQQEDSAVYLCASSTQGVNTEAFFGQGTRLTVV.

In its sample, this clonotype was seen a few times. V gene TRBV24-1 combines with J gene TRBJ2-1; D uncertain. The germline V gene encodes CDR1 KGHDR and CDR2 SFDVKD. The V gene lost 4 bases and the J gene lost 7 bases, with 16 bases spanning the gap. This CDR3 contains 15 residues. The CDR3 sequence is CATSEWNSGLNEQFF. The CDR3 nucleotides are TGTGCCACCAGTGAGTGGAACTCGGGTTTGAATGAGCAGTTCTTC.

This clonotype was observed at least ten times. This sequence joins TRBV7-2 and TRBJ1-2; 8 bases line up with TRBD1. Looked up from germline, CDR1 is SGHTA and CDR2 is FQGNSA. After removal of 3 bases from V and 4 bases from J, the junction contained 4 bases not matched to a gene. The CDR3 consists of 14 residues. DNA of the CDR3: TGTGCCAGCAGCTTTCAGGGGGCGACCTATGGCTACACCTTC. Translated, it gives CASSFQGATYGYTF.

The CDR3 here is CASSRTVEQYF. CDR3 bases: TGTGCCAGCAGCCGAACCGTAGAGCAGTACTTC. V and J are TRBV11-2 and TRBJ2-7; D remains ambiguous. This CDR3 contains 11 residues. CDR1 and CDR2 from the germline V gene are SGHAT and FQNNGV. V shed 5 bases and J shed 7 bases, with 9 bases lying between them.

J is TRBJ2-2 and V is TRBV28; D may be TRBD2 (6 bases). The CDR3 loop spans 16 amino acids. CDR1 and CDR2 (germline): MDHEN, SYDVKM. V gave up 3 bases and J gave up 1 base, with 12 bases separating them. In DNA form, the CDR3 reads TGTGCCAGCAGTTTGATGCGGGGATTGAACACCGGGGAGCTGTTTTTT. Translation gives CASSLMRGLNTGELFF.

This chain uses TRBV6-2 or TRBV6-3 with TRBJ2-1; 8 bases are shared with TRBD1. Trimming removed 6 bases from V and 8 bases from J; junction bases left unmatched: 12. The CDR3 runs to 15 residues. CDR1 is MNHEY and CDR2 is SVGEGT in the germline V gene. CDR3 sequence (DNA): TGTGCCAGCAGCCGACCACAGGGGGGTCCCGATGAGCAGTTCTTC. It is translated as CASSRPQGGPDEQFF.